This T cell receptor beta chain is from a study of blood T cell repertoires in COVID-19. Study information: PBMCs, B-cell-depleted T cells, or T cells were the source of the cDNA or gDNA that made up the material.

Germline trimming cut 3 bases from V and 3 bases from J; bases unmatched to any gene: 8. The CDR3 runs 15 residues. CDR1 is LNHDA and CDR2 is SQIVND in the germline V gene (reference sequence). Authors' processing steps: Reference gene primer amplification gave estimated nucleated cell counts. This table comes from immunoSEQ multiplex PCR, and its TCRdb copy is limited to in-frame clones, with some not included. D and trimming were read from the DNA, whereas the V and J calls and clone size are those reported in that table. The sample has about 120,000 clones, 79% seen once; the top ten hold 30% to 45%.

The sequencing input was peripheral blood. This clonotype was sampled from a man in his forties or fifties with active or convalescent COVID-19. The chain joins TRBV19 to TRBJ2-7; 7 bases align to TRBD1. The CDR3: CASSMLTGSRYEQYF. CDR3 bases: TGTGCCAGTAGTATGTTGACAGGGAGTCGCTACGAGCAGTACTTC.